The next 4 T cell receptor beta chains were all read from a single sample in a study of blood T cell repertoires in COVID-19. The table came from immunoSEQ multiplex PCR; TCRdb's copy has only in-frame clones and leaves some out. Among roughly 130,000 clones listed, approximately 88% were seen once. Sequencing was done on a sample of peripheral blood. These receptors came from a woman between 25 and 40 years old who had recovered from COVID-19.

J is TRBJ2-3 and V is TRBV24-1, with 9 bases that match TRBD1. The CDR3 is made up of 15 amino acids. Trimming removed 4 bases from V and 5 bases from J; junction bases left unmatched: 6. Germline CDR1 KGHDR, CDR2 SFDVKD. Here the CDR3 reads CATSDAGTGKDTQYF. CDR3 nucleotides: TGTGCCACCAGTGACGCCGGGACAGGGAAAGATACGCAGTATTTT.

The chain recombines TRBV19 with TRBJ2-3, with a weak D call TRBD1 (6 bases). There are 16 residues in the CDR3. The germline V gene has CDR1 LNHDA and CDR2 SQIVND (reference sequence). Trimming removed 5 bases from V and 1 base from J, with 16 bases in between. CDR3 bases: TGTGCCAGTAGTGCCAGGAAAAGACAGGGCACAGATACGCAGTATTTT. Its translation is CASSARKRQGTDTQYF.

The chain couples TRBV6-6 to TRBJ1-6; perhaps TRBD1 as D (5 bases). CDR3 length: 14 residues. In germline, CDR1 is MNHNY, CDR2 SVGAGI (reference sequence). Between the trimmed V and J ends, which lost 5 bases and 7 bases, there was a span of 12 bases. DNA for the CDR3: TGTGCCAGCAGTACAACAGGAGAGAATTCACCCCTCCACTTT. This gives the protein CASSTTGENSPLHF.

V usage is TRBV13 and J usage is TRBJ1-1; 7 nucleotides agree with TRBD1. Germline V gene data show CDR1 as PRHDT and CDR2 as FYEKMQ (reference sequence). The J segment lost 2 bases and the V segment lost 6 bases, leaving 9 bases of the junction unmatched. The CDR3 covers 15 residues. In DNA form, the CDR3 reads TGTGCCAGCAGGGGAAGGGGGCGCGTTAACACTGAAGCTTTCTTT. Translated, it gives CASRGRGRVNTEAFF.